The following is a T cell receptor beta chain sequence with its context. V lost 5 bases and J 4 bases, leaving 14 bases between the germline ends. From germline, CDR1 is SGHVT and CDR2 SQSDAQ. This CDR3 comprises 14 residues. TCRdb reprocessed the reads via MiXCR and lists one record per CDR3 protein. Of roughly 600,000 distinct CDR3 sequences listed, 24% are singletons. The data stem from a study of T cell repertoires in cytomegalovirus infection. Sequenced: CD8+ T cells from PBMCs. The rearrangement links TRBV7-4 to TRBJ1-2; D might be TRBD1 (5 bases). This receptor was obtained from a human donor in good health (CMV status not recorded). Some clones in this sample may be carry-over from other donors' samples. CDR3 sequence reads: CASSVVRELYGYTF. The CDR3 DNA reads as TGTGCCAGCAGCGTAGTCAGGGAACTCTATGGCTACACCTTC.